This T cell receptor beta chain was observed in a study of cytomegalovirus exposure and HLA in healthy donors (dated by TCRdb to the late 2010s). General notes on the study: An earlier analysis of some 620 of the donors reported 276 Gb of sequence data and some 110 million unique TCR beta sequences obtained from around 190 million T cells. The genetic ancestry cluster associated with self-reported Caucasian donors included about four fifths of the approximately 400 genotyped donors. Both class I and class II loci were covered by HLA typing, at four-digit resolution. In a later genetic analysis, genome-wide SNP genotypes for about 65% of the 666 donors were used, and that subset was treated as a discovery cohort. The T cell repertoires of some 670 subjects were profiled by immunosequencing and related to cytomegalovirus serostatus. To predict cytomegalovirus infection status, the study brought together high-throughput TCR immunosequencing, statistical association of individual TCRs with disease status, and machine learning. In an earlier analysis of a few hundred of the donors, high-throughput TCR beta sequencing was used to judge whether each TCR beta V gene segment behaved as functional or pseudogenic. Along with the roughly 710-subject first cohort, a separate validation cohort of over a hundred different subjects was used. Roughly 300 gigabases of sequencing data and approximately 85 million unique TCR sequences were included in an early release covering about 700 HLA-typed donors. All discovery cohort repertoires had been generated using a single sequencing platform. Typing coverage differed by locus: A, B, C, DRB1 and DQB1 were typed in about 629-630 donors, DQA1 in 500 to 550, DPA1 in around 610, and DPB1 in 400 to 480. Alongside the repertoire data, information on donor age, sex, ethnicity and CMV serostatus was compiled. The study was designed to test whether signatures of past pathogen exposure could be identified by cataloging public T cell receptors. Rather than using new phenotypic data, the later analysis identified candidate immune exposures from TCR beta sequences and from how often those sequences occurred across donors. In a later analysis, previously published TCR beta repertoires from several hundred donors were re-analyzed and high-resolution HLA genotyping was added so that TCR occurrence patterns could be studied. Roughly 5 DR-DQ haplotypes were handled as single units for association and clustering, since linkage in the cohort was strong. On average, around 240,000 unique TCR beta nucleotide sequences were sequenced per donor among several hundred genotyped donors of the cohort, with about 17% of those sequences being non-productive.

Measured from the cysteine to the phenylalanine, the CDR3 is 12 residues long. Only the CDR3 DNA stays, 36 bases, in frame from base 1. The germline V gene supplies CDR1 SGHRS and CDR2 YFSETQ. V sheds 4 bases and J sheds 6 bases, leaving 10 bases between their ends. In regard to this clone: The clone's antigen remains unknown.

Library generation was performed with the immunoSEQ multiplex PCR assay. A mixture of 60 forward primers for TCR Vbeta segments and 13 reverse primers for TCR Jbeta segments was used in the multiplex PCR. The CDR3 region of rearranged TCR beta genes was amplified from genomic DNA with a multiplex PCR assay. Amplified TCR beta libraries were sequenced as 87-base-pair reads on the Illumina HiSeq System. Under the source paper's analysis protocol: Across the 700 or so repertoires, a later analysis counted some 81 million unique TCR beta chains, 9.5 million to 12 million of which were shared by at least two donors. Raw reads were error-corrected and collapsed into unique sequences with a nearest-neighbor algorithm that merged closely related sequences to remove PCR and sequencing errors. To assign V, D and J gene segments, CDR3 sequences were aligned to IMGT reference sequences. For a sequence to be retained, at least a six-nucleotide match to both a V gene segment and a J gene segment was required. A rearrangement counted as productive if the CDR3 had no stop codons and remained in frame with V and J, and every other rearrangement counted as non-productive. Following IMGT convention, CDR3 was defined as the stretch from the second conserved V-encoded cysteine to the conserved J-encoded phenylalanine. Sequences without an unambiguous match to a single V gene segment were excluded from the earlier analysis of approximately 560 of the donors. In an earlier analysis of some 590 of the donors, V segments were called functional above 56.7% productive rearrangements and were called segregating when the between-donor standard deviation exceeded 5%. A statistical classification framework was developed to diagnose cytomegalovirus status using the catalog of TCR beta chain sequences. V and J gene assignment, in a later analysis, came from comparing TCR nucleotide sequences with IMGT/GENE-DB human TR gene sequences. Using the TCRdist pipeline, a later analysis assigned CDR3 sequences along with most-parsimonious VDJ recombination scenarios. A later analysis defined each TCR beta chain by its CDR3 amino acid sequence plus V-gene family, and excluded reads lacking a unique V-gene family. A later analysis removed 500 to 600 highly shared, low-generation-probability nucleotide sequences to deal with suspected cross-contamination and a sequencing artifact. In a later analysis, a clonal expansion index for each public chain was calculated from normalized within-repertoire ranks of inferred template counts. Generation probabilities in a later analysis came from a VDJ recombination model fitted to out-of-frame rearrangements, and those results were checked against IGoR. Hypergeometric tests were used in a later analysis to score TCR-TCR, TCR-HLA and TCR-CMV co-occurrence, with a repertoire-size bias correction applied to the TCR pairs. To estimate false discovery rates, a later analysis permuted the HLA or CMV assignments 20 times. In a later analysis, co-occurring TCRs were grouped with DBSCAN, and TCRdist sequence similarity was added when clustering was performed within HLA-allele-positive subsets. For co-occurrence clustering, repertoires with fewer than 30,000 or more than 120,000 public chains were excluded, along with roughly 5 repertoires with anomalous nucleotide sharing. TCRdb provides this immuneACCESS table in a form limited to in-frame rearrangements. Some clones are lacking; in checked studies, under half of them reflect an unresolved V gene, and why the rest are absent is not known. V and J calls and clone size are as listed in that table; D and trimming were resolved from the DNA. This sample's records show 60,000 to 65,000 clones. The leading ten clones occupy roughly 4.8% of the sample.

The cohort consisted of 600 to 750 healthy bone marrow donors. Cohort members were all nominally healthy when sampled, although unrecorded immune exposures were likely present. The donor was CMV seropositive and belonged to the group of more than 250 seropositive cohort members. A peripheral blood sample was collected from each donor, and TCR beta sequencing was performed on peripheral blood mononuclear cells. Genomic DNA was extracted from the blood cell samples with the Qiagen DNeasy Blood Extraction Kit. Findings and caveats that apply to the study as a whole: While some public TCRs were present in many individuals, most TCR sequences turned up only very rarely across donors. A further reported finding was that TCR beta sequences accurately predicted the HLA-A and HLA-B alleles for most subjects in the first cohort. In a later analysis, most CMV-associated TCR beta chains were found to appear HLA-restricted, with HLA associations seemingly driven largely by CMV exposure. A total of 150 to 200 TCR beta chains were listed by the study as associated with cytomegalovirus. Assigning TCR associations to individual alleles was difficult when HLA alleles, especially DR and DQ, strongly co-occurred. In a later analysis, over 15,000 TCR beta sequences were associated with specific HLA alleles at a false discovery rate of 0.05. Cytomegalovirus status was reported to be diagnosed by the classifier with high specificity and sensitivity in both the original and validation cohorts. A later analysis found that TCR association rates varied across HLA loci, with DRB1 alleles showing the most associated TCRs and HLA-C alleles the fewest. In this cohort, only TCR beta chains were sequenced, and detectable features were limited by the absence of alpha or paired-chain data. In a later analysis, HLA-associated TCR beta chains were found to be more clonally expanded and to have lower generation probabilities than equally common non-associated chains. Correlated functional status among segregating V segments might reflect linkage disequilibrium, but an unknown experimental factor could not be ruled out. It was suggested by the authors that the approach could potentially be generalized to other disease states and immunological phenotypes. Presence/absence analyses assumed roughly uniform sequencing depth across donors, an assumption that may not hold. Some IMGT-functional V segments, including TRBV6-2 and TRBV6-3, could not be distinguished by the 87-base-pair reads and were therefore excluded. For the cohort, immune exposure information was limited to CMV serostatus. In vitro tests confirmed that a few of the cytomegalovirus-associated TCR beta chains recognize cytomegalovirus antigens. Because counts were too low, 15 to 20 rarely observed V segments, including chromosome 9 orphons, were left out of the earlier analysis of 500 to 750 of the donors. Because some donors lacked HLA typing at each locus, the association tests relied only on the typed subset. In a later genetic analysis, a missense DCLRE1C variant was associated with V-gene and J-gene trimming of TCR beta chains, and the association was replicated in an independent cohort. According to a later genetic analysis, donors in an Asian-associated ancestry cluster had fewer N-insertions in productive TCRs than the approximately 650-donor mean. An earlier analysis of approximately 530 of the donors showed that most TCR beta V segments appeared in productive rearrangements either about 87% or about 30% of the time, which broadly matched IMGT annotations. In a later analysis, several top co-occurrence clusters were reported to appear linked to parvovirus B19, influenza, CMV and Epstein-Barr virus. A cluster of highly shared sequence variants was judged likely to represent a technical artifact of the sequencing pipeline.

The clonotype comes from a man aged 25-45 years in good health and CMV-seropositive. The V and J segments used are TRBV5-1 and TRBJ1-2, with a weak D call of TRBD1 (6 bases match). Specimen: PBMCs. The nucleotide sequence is TGCGCCAGCAGCACTGCAGGGGATGGCTACACCTTC. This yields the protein CASSTAGDGYTF.